Presented here are 12 T cell receptor beta chains from one specimen sequenced in a study of CD4 T cells in relation to SARS-CoV-2 and coronaviruses. The protocol was immunoSEQ multiplex PCR, while the TCRdb copy is restricted to in-frame clones and leaves out a portion. The repertoire has about 59,000 clones, about nine tenths of them found once; the top ten carry 1.3% to 1.5%. The unexposed donors gave CD4+ T cells in about 2010-2019, prior to COVID-19. Sequencing was carried out using memory CD4+ T cells from PBMCs. These receptors were taken from a human donor in good health.

This sequence joins TRBV7-2 and TRBJ2-3; 15 bases align to TRBD2. The CDR3 loop spans 16 amino acids. The V segment lost 4 bases and the J segment 8 bases; nucleotides outside the gene matches: 7. Germline loops: CDR1 SGHTA, CDR2 FQGNSA. Here the CDR3 DNA reads TGTGCCAGCAGCTCCGGACTAGCGGGAGGGTCGAGTACGCAGTATTTT. Encoded protein: CASSSGLAGGSSTQYF.

This clone has just a few counts. The chain links TRBV18 to TRBJ2-7; maybe TRBD1 (5 bases). CDR1 is KGHSH, CDR2 LQKENI, per germline. The CDR3 length is 13 residues. Trimming cost V 2 bases and J 6 bases, with 11 bases left between them. For the CDR3, the DNA is TGTGCCAGCTCACCAGACAGTCTCGGCGAGCAGTACTTC. This gives the protein CASSPDSLGEQYF.

The rearrangement uses TRBV9 and TRBJ1-2, with D tentatively TRBD1 (5 bases). Germline values: CDR1 SGDLS, CDR2 YYNGEE. V was pared by 4 bases and J by 0 bases, with 13 bases between. The CDR3 has 15 residues. The CDR3 bases are TGTGCCAGCAGCAGGACACACACCCCTAACTATGGCTACACCTTC. It specifies CASSRTHTPNYGYTF.

This chain links TRBV5-1 with TRBJ1-1, with TRBD1 identical over 7 bases. Germline V gene data show CDR1 as SGHRS and CDR2 as YFSETQ. This CDR3 comprises 20 residues. J was trimmed by 0 bases and V by 0 bases; bases with no gene match: 17. The CDR3: CASSLGPGTALPTMNTEAFF. CDR3 coding DNA: TGCGCCAGCAGCTTGGGCCCAGGGACAGCGTTACCCACCATGAACACTGAAGCTTTCTTT. Combining the CDR3 with reference TRBV5-1 and TRBJ1-1 gives the whole variable domain KAGVTQTPRYLIKTRGQQVTLSCSPISGHRSVSWYQQTPGQGLQFLFEYFSETQRNKGNFPGRFSGRQFSNSRSEMNVSTLELGDSALYLCASSLGPGTALPTMNTEAFFGQGTRLTVV.

This clone occurred a few times. The rearrangement uses TRBV30 and TRBJ1-2; TRBD1 aligns across 7 bases. The V segment lost 1 base and the J segment 4 bases; nucleotides outside the gene matches: 9. The germline V gene encodes CDR1 GTSNPN and CDR2 SVGIG (reference sequence). The CDR3 contains 15 residues. CDR3 coding DNA: TGTGCCTGGAGTGACCTTGTCAGGGGGTCCTATGGCTACACCTTC. Protein sequence: CAWSDLVRGSYGYTF.

The chain joins TRBV6-2 or TRBV6-3 to TRBJ1-1; D may be TRBD1 (5 bases). The CDR3 is 15 amino acids. The germline V gene encodes CDR1 MNHEY and CDR2 SVGEGT. V lost 2 bases and J 0 bases, leaving 10 bases between the germline ends. CDR3 residues: CASSYSRALNTEAFF. CDR3 coding DNA: TGTGCCAGCAGTTACAGCAGGGCCCTGAACACTGAAGCTTTCTTT.

In its sample, this clone was seen once. V gene TRBV18 combines with J gene TRBJ2-7, with a weak D call TRBD1 (6 bases). This CDR3 spans 13 amino acids. V lost 6 bases and J 5 bases, leaving 14 bases between the germline ends. CDR1 is KGHSH and CDR2 is LQKENI in the germline V gene. CDR3 protein: CASSIQDRNEQYF. The CDR3 DNA sequence: TGTGCCAGCTCCATACAGGACAGAAACGAGCAGTACTTC.

This clone is classed as medium-sized. The chain recombines TRBV5-1 with TRBJ2-1; the match to TRBD2 covers 7 bases. V shed 4 bases, J shed 1 base, and the junction held 11 bases outside the gene matches. CDR3 length: 17 residues. Looked up from germline, CDR1 is SGHRS and CDR2 is YFSETQ. In DNA, the CDR3 is TGCGCCAGCAGCCGTGAGGCGGGAGTTGGATCCTACAATGAGCAGTTCTTC. Translated: CASSREAGVGSYNEQFF.

The V gene is TRBV11-2, the J gene TRBJ2-4, with TRBD1 matching 10 bases. V dropped 1 base and J dropped 2; count of bases not matched to a gene: 8. This CDR3 comprises 18 residues. Germline V CDR1 and CDR2: SGHAT, FQNNGV. This chain's CDR3 is CASSLGAGTGVTKNIQYF. DNA of the CDR3: TGTGCCAGCAGCTTAGGGGCCGGGACAGGGGTGACCAAAAACATTCAGTACTTC.

The rearrangement links TRBV5-1 to TRBJ1-6; 7 nucleotides line up with TRBD1. From germline, CDR1 is SGHRS and CDR2 YFSETQ. Losses at the gene ends were 3 bases for V and 7 bases for J; bases not matched to a gene: 4. CDR3 length: 14 residues. The CDR3 loop is CASSSEGANSPLHF. CDR3 sequence (DNA): TGCGCCAGCAGCTCGGAGGGGGCCAATTCACCCCTCCACTTT.

The chain uses TRBV6-1 and TRBJ2-1; 13 bases agree with TRBD2. V shed 4 bases and J 1 base; nucleotides not matched to a gene: 13. The CDR3 loop spans 20 amino acids. Per germline, CDR1 MNHNS and CDR2 SASEGT. The CDR3 DNA is TGTGCCAGCAGTGTCATGGGACTAGCGGGACCCGGTGGGTCCTACAATGAGCAGTTCTTC. This codes for CASSVMGLAGPGGSYNEQFF.

This chain joins TRBV27 and TRBJ2-5; TRBD1 is a possible D gene (6 bases). The CDR3 totals 14 residues. V shed 5 bases and J shed 6 bases, with 16 bases lying between them. The V gene's germline CDR1 is MNHEY and CDR2 SMNVEV (reference sequence). CDR3: CASSRAGAAKTQYF. CDR3 sequence (DNA): TGTGCCAGCAGTAGGGCAGGGGCGGCGAAGACCCAGTACTTC.